A selection of T cell receptor beta chains follows, all from one sample in a study of CD8 T cells in ankylosing spondylitis. TCRdb called the 5' RACE reads again in MiXCR, with one record for every CDR3 protein. The sample lists approximately 110,000 distinct CDR3 sequences; around 24% were seen once. Sequenced material: synovial fluid, either unsorted or a sorted T cell fraction (not recorded which). Every receptor here comes from a male donor with ankylosing spondylitis. Both conserved end residues are part of each CDR3. Fields, in order: J gene, D gene, clone size, V gene, CDR3 DNA, CDR3 protein. A D gene is named only where the DNA matches it firmly. Some rows mark clone size as missing; the rest say once, few, many or name a class of expanded clone.

j_gene: TRBJ1-6
d_gene: TRBD1
abundance: few
v_gene: TRBV12-3/TRBV12-4
CDR3nt: TGTGCCAGCAGGGGAAGTGGGACAGCGAATTCACCCCTCCACTTT
CDR3aa: CASRGSGTANSPLHF

j_gene: TRBJ2-3
d_gene: NA
abundance: few
v_gene: TRBV5-1
CDR3nt: TGCGCCAGCAGCTTGGGGACAGTGGGCCCCACAGATACGCAGTATTTT
CDR3aa: CASSLGTVGPTDTQYF

j_gene: TRBJ2-1
d_gene: NA
abundance: many
v_gene: TRBV29-1
CDR3nt: TGCAGCGTTGAAGCTCAGAATGAGCAGTTCTTC
CDR3aa: CSVEAQNEQFF

j_gene: TRBJ2-1
d_gene: NA
abundance: medium-sized
v_gene: TRBV12-3/TRBV12-4
CDR3nt: TGTGCCAGCAGTTCTTTCAATGAGCAGTTCTTC
CDR3aa: CASSSFNEQFF

j_gene: TRBJ1-6
d_gene: NA
abundance: many
v_gene: TRBV7-6
CDR3nt: TGTGCCAGCAGCTTAGGTGGCCGCACCGCACCCCTCCACTTT
CDR3aa: CASSLGGRTAPLHF

j_gene: TRBJ2-1
d_gene: NA
abundance: few
v_gene: TRBV6-1
CDR3nt: TGTGCCAGCAATAAAGCCGGGACTTACCACAATGAGCAGTTCTTC
CDR3aa: CASNKAGTYHNEQFF

j_gene: TRBJ2-5
d_gene: TRBD2
abundance: few
v_gene: TRBV20-1
CDR3nt: TGCAGTGCTAAGCCGGGACTAGCGGGAGGGCAGGAGACCCAGTACTTC
CDR3aa: CSAKPGLAGGQETQYF

j_gene: TRBJ2-1
d_gene: TRBD2
abundance: NA
v_gene: TRBV29-1
CDR3nt: TGCAGCGTTGAAGATCCCTCTACCGGGAGGGCCCCAGATGAGCAGTTCTTC
CDR3aa: CSVEDPSTGRAPDEQFF

j_gene: TRBJ2-5
d_gene: TRBD2
abundance: many
v_gene: TRBV5-4
CDR3nt: TGTGCCAGCAGCTTGACCGGGGGGTACCAAGAGACCCAGTACTTC
CDR3aa: CASSLTGGYQETQYF

j_gene: TRBJ1-4
d_gene: NA
abundance: NA
v_gene: TRBV2
CDR3nt: TGTGCCAGCACCGAACTCACAGTGAGGAGTGAAAAACTGTTTTTT
CDR3aa: CASTELTVRSEKLFF